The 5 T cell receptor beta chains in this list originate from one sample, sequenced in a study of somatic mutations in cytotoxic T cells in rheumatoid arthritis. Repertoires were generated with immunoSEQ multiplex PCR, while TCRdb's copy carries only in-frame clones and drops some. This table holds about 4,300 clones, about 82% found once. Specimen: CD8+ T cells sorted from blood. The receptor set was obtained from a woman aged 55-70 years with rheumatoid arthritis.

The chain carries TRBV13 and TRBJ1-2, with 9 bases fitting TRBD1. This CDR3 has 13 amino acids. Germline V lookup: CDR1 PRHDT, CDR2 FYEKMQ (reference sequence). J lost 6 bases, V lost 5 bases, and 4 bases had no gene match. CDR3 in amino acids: CASSRQGVNGYTF. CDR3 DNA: TGTGCCAGCAGCAGACAGGGGGTGAATGGCTACACCTTC.

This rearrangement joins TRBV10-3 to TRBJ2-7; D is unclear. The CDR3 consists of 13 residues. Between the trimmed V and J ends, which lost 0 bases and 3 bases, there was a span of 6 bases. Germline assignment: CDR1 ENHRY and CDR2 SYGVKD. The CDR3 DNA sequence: TGTGCCATCAGTGAGTCGCTGGACTACGAGCAGTACGTC. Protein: CAISESLDYEQYV.

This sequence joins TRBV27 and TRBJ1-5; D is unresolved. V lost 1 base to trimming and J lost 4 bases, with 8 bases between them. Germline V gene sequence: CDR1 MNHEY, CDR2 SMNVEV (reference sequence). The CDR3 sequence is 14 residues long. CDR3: CASSLLGGNQPQHF. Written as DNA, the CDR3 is TGTGCCAGCAGTTTATTGGGAGGGAATCAGCCCCAGCATTTT.

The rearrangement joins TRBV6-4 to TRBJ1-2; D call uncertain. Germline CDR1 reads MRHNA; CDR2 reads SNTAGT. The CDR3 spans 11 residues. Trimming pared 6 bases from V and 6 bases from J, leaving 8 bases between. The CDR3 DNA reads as TGTGCCAGCAGAGGAGAAGATGGCTACACCTTC. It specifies CASRGEDGYTF.

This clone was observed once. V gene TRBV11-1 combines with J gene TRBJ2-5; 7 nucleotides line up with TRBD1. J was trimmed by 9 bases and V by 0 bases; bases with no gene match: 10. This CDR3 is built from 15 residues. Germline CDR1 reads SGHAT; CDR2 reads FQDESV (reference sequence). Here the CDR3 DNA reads TGTGCCAGCAGCTTAGCACAGCAGGGGGTGGCGGCCCAGTACTTC. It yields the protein CASSLAQQGVAAQYF.